This TCR beta chain is drawn from a study of shared clonotypes between healthy human individuals (dated by TCRdb to 2020 to 2021). With respect to the entire study: Two women and a few men aged 18 to 49 years were included in the cohort. Libraries were prepared and TCR repertoires were sequenced by different laboratories using diverse techniques, in order to increase sequencing depth and limit assay-specific biases. To estimate repertoire size and how much clonotype sharing occurs between individuals, the study deeply sequenced the blood TCR repertoires of 5 or 6 healthy adults. Each donor's leukapheresis produced roughly between roughly 0.9 and 8.9 billion PBMCs. Per donor, three plates each were used for CD4 naive and CD4 memory, two for CD8 naive, and one for CD8 memory. Findings and caveats that apply to the study as a whole: Because the study included a small number of donors, the genetic and exposure-history diversity represented was limited. Sampling was restricted to blood, and TCR repertoires in tissues likely differ from the TCR repertoires found in blood. Rarefaction of sorted-subset datasets indicated incomplete sequencing despite the large sequencing depth. Compared with non-shared clonotypes, clonotypes shared by all four sorted-subset donors had higher generation probabilities. Naive subsets generally had larger estimated clonotype richness than memory subsets did. Pairwise subsampling led to the expectation that sequencing depth would affect the degree of clonotype sharing among donors. About 5% of naive CD4, around 3.6% of naive CD8, approximately 2% of memory CD4, and less than 0.45% of memory CD8 clonotypes were shared across a few donors.

CD8 naive samples consisted of CD45RO-negative cells that were positively selected for CCR7, yielding a CD45RA+CCR7+ population without TemRA cells. Donors were healthy HIV-negative adults with no recently reported acute infections or vaccinations. Only Caucasian adults living in Nashville, Tennessee, USA were represented among the donors. After blood collection by leukapheresis, PBMCs were isolated using Ficoll-Histopaque density gradient centrifugation and then cryopreserved in the vapor phase of liquid nitrogen. Purity and quantity of every magnetically sorted T cell population were checked by analytical flow cytometry. Genomic DNA was isolated from every sorted fraction and measured by UV absorbance on a Nanodrop 2000c. TCR CDR3 regions were amplified from genomic DNA by multiplex PCR using the deep immunoSEQ assay. Extracted genomic DNA from each cell subset was spread evenly across all wells of several immunoSEQ 96-well plates, with each plate serving as a replicate. For sorted subsets, approximately 190 ng of genomic DNA, equivalent to around 30,000 T cell genomes, went into each replicate PCR. Purified libraries were quantified with a Qubit 3.0 fluorometer, sized on a Bioanalyzer 2100, and re-quantified with the KAPA Library Quantification kit. Every immunoSEQ 96-well plate was sequenced on a separate single-read 150-cycle Illumina NextSeq 550 flow cell. For the original study's pipeline: Because only junctional sequences without quality scores were contained in the immunoSEQ output, filtering matching that applied to full-length reads could not be performed. To assign V/J genes and CDR3, sequences were annotated using PyIR, a Python wrapper for IgBLAST v1.9, with IMGT germline references. Any read was removed if the V/J assignment was weak (E-value above 1e-6), the CDR3 was missing, or the read contained stop codons, out-of-frame junctions, or ambiguous translated residues. V3J clonotypes were defined by identical inferred V gene, J gene, and CDR3 amino acid sequence. To compute the percentage overlap between repertoires, the number of shared unique clonotypes was divided by the size of the smaller repertoire. RTK rarefaction, the Chao1 estimator, and Recon v2.1 estimates of unobserved clonotypes were used to assess repertoire richness. Generation probabilities were computed with OLGA for all TCRbeta clonotypes obtained by the gDNA method from several donors. The table was pulled from immuneACCESS by TCRdb, which kept in-frame rearrangements only. Such tables lose some clones; where checked, under half of the loss comes from unresolved V genes, and the rest has no known cause. That table furnishes V, J and clone size, whereas the DNA furnished D and trimming. The sample table holds about 590,000 clones, of which nearly 97% were seen once. Of the sample, around 0.097% falls within the top ten clones.

Of note for this clone: Its target antigen remains unknown. There are no base qualities to consult, and no much larger clone falls within one base.

From the cysteine through the phenylalanine, the CDR3 covers 18 amino acids. Only the CDR3 portion is preserved as DNA: 54 bases, with reading frame beginning at the first base. The germline V and J ends show losses of 4 bases and 3 bases respectively, and no gene match explains 14 bases of the junction. CDR1 and CDR2 were assigned from the germline V gene as MGHRA and YSYEKL. Source material: naive CD8+ T cells sorted from blood. The cell subset or site label on this specimen signifies: CD45RA+CCR7+. The chain is made from TRBV4-1 and TRBJ2-1; 8 junctional bases match TRBD2. The receptor's source is a woman in her twenties or thirties in good health. The DNA sequence is as follows: TGCGCCAGCAGCCTCGGGGGGGGAAGTGGCGGTAACTACAATGAGCAGTTCTTC. It specifies CASSLGGGSGGNYNEQFF.